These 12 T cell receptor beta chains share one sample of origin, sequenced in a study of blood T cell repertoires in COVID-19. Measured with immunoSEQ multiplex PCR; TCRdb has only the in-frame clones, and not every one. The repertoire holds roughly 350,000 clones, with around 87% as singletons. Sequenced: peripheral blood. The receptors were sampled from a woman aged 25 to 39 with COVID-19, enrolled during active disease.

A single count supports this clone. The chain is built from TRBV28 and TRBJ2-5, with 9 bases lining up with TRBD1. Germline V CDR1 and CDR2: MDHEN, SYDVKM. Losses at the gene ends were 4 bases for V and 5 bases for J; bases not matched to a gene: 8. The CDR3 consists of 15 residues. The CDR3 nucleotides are TGTGCCAGCAGTTCCCTCACAGGGGGCTGGGAGACCCAGTACTTC. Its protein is CASSSLTGGWETQYF. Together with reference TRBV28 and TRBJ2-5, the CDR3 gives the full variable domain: DVKVTQSSRYLVKRTGEKVFLECVQDMDHENMFWYRQDPGLGLRLIYFSYDVKMKEKGDIPEGYSVSREKKERFSLILESASTNQTSMYLCASSSLTGGWETQYFGPGTRLLVL.

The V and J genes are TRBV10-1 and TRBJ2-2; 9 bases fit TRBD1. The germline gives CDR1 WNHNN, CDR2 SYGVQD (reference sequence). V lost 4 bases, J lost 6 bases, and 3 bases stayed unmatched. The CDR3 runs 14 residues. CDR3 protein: CASSGDRVAGELFF. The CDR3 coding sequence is TGCGCCAGCAGTGGGGACAGGGTAGCCGGGGAGCTGTTTTTT.

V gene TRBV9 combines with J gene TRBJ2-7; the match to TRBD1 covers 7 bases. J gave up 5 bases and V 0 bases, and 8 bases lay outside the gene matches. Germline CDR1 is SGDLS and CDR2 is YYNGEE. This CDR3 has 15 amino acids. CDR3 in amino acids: CASSVEADRDHEQYF. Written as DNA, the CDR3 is TGTGCCAGCAGCGTAGAGGCCGACAGGGACCACGAGCAGTACTTC.

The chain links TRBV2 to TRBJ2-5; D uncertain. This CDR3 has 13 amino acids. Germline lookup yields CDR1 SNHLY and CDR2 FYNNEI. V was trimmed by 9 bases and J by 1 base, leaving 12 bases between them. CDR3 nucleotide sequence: TGTGCCAGGTCCTCAGCGTTCCAAGAGACCCAGTACTTC. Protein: CARSSAFQETQYF.

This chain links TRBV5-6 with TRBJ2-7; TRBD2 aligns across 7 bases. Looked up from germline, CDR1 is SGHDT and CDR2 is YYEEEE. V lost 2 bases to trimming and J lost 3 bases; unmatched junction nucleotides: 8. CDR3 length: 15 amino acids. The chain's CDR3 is CASSFFSGGRYEQYF. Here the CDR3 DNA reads TGTGCCAGCAGCTTCTTCTCGGGAGGACGCTACGAGCAGTACTTC.

The CDR3 is CAIPETGKGKGEQYF. In DNA, the CDR3 is TGTGCCATACCTGAGACAGGGAAGGGTAAGGGGGAGCAGTACTTC. The chain employs TRBV10-3 and TRBJ2-7, with TRBD1 identical over 7 bases. Losses at the gene ends were 9 bases for V and 7 bases for J; bases not matched to a gene: 18. The CDR3 has 15 amino acids. Germline assignment: CDR1 ENHRY and CDR2 SYGVKD.

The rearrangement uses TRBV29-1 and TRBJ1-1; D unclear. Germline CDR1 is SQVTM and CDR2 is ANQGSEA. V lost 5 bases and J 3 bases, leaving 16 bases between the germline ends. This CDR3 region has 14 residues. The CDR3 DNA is TGCAGCGTTCAAGCGGGGAGGGTGTACACTGAAGCTTTCTTT. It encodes CSVQAGRVYTEAFF.

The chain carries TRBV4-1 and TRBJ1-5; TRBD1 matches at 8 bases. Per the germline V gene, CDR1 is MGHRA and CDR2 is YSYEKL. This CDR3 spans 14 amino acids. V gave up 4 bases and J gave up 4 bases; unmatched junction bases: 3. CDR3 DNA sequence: TGCGCCAGCAGCCGGGGACAGGCTAATCAGCCCCAGCATTTT. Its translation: CASSRGQANQPQHF.

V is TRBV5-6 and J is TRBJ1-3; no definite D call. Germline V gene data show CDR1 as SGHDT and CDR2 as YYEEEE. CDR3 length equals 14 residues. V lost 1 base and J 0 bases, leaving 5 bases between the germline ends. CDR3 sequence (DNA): TGTGCCAGCAGCTTGCCGGGCTCTGGAAACACCATATATTTT. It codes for CASSLPGSGNTIYF.

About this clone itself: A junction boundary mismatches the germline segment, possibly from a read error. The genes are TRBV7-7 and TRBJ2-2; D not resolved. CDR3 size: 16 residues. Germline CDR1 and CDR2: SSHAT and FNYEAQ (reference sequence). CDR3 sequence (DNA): TGTGCTAGCAGCTTAGCCCCTCGGAGGAACACCGGGGAGCTGTTTTTT. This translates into CASSLAPRRNTGELFF.

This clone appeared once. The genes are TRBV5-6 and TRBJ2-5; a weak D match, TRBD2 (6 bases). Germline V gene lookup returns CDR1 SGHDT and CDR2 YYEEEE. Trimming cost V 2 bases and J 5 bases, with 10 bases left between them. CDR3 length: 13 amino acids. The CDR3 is CASSFWGVETQYF. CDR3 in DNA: TGTGCCAGCAGCTTCTGGGGGGTCGAGACCCAGTACTTC.

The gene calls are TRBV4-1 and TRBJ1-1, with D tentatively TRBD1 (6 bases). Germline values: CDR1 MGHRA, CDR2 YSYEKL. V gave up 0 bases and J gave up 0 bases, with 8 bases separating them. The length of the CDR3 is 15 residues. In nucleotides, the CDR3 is TGCGCCAGCAGCCAAGATCACAGGGTGAACACTGAAGCTTTCTTT. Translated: CASSQDHRVNTEAFF.